A selection of T cell receptor beta chains follows, all from one sample in a study of blood T cell repertoires in COVID-19. Data came from immunoSEQ multiplex PCR; TCRdb stores just in-frame clones and leaves some out. The table has 390,000 or so clones, more than 75% seen once; the top ten hold roughly 9.4%. The sample taken for sequencing was PBMCs or T cells enriched from blood (not recorded which). These receptors originate from a woman aged 45-65 years who had recovered from COVID-19. CDR3s include the opening cysteine and the closing phenylalanine or tryptophan. D genes are given only for firm matches. Expanded clones get a size class; other rows say once, few or many, or leave the size out.

- TRBJ1-4 - TRBV6-5 TGTGCCTCCGAGGGCGGGACCCGAAATGAAAAACTGTTTTTT CASEGGTRNEKLFF
- TRBJ1-2 - TRBV19 TGTGCCAGTAGTATAGGAACAGTACTTGGCTACACCTTC CASSIGTVLGYTF
TRBD2 TRBJ2-1 - TRBV6-5 TGTGCCAGCAGATATATAGCGGGGGGGCCCAGTGAGCAGTTCTTC CASRYIAGGPSEQFF
TRBD1 TRBJ2-5 - TRBV7-7 TGTGCTAGCAGACGCACCGGGACAGAGCAAGAGACCCAGTACTTC CASRRTGTEQETQYF
- TRBJ2-5 - TRBV11-1 TGTGCCAGCAGCTTTCACTCGGAAGAGACCCAGTACTTC CASSFHSEETQYF
- TRBJ1-1 - TRBV7-9 TGTGCCAGCAGCTTAGTAGCGGATGATGCTTTCTTT CASSLVADDAFF
TRBD1 TRBJ1-1 - TRBV19 TGTGCCAGTAGTCCCGAGGGACAGGGGATGAACACTGAAGCTTTCTTT CASSPEGQGMNTEAFF
- TRBJ1-5 - TRBV7-8 TGTGCCAGCAGCTCCGCTTTGGACTATCAGCCCCAGCATTTT CASSSALDYQPQHF
- TRBJ1-1 - TRBV7-2 TGTGCCAGCAGCTTACGAAACCTCGGGAGGGGCACTGAAGCTTTCTTT CASSLRNLGRGTEAFF
- TRBJ1-5 - TRBV11-2 TGTGCCAGCAGCTCGCAGGGTGTGCAGCCCCAGCATTTT CASSSQGVQPQHF
- TRBJ1-5 - TRBV11-2 TGTGCCAGCAGCTTAGCTGGGGGCAACAATCAGCCCCAGCATTTT CASSLAGGNNQPQHF
- TRBJ2-7 - TRBV27 TGTGCCAGCAGTTTAAGGACAGATGCCTACGAGCAGTACTTC CASSLRTDAYEQYF
- TRBJ2-5 - TRBV28 TGTGCCAGCAGTTTTACGGGATCATACCAAGAGACCCAGTACTTC CASSFTGSYQETQYF
TRBD1 TRBJ1-2 once TRBV7-9 TGTGCCAGCAGCTTAGCTCTCCTACAGGGGGGTAATGGCTACACCTTC CASSLALLQGGNGYTF
- TRBJ2-1 - TRBV20-1 TGCAGTGCTGCGGGGGCGCCGGGCGAGTTCTTC CSAAGAPGEFF
- TRBJ2-7 - TRBV14 TGTGCCAGCAGCCAAGGGGCAGGAAGGTTCTACGAGCAGTACTTC CASSQGAGRFYEQYF
- TRBJ2-7 once TRBV6-5 TGTGCCAGCAGTTCGGACAGCTACTACGAGCAGTACTTC CASSSDSYYEQYF
- TRBJ1-4 - TRBV9 TGTGCCAGCAGCTTCGGACACCTTAATGAAAAACTGTTTTTT CASSFGHLNEKLFF
- TRBJ1-4 - TRBV5-1 TGCGCCAGCAGCAAGGGACTCCCTGGAAAACTGTTTTTT CASSKGLPGKLFF
- TRBJ2-7 - TRBV7-2 TGTGCCAGCAGAGGGGGTCCGTCCTCCTACGAGCAGTACTTC CASRGGPSSYEQYF
TRBD1 TRBJ1-5 - TRBV18 TGTGCCAGCTCATCAACCGGGACAGGGGATTTACTGCCCCAGCATTTT CASSSTGTGDLLPQHF
TRBD2 TRBJ2-7 - TRBV29-1 TGCAGCGTGGAAGCGGGGGAAGGGTACGAGCAGTACTTC CSVEAGEGYEQYF
- TRBJ1-2 - TRBV20-1 TGCAGTGCTAGTACGTTATTCGAGGGCTACACCTTC CSASTLFEGYTF
- TRBJ1-4 - TRBV7-9 TGTGCCAGCAGCCCTTATATCTCGGGATTGGGTGAAAAACTGTTTTTT CASSPYISGLGEKLFF
- TRBJ1-1 - TRBV5-1 TGCGCCAGCAGCTTGACTCTCGGGGGCACTGAAGCTTTCTTT CASSLTLGGTEAFF